This T cell receptor beta chain is from a study of CD8 T cells in ankylosing spondylitis. V lost 4 bases and J 2 bases, leaving 16 bases between the germline ends. The CDR3 sequence is 16 residues long. CDR1 and CDR2 (germline): KGHDR, SFDVKD. TCRdb ran MiXCR on the 5' RACE reads and lists one entry per CDR3 protein. Of hundreds of thousands of distinct CDR3 sequences listed, approximately 20% are singletons. This clonotype originated in a male donor with ankylosing spondylitis or in good health (not recorded which). The sequencing sample was made of blood, either unsorted or a sorted T cell fraction (not recorded which). The rearrangement joins TRBV24-1 to TRBJ2-5; D may be TRBD1 (5 bases). The CDR3 loop reads CATSDLESTEQETQYF. For the CDR3, the DNA is TGTGCCACCAGTGACCTAGAGTCGACAGAACAAGAGACCCAGTACTTC.